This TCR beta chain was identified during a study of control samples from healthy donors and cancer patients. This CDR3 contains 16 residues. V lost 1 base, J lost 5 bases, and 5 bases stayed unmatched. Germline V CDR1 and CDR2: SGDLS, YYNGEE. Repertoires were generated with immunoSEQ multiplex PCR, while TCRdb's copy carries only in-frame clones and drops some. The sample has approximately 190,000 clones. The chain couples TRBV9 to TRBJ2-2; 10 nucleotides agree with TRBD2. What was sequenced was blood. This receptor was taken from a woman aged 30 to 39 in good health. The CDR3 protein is CASSVSGGAQTGELFF. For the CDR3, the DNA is TGTGCCAGCAGCGTAAGCGGGGGGGCCCAGACCGGGGAGCTGTTTTTT.